These 10 T cell receptor beta chains were sequenced from one sample in a study of blood T cell repertoires in COVID-19 (dated by TCRdb to the early 2020s). The library relied on the immunoSEQ multiplex PCR assay. The clones in this table, taken by TCRdb from immuneACCESS, are in-frame only. Not every clone is retained; where verified, under half of the shortfall comes from an unresolved V gene, and the cause of the rest is unknown. This sample holds over 150,000 clones; roughly four fifths were observed only once. The ten most abundant clones make up over 6% of the sample. Sequenced: peripheral blood. Receptor source: a woman in her 70s with COVID-19, enrolled during active disease.

The chain links TRBV28 to TRBJ1-1; D gene unclear. The CDR3 has 14 amino acids. V was clipped by 2 bases and J by 1 base, with 8 bases between them. From germline, CDR1 is MDHEN and CDR2 SYDVKM. The DNA for the CDR3 is TGTGCCAGCAGTTTAGTCCAGAAGAACACTGAAGCTTTCTTT. The encoded protein is CASSLVQKNTEAFF. The variable domain in full, completed from reference TRBV28 and TRBJ1-1, reads DVKVTQSSRYLVKRTGEKVFLECVQDMDHENMFWYRQDPGLGLRLIYFSYDVKMKEKGDIPEGYSVSREKKERFSLILESASTNQTSMYLCASSLVQKNTEAFFGQGTRLTVV.

The rearrangement joins TRBV28 to TRBJ2-1; D is possibly TRBD2 (6 bases). This CDR3 is 16 amino acids long. The germline CDR1 and CDR2 sequences are MDHEN and SYDVKM. Trimming left V 5 bases short and J 5 bases short, with 19 bases between. CDR3 bases: TGTGCCAGCAGTGACTCAGGAGCAGGACTAAACAATGAGCAGTTCTTC. This translates into CASSDSGAGLNNEQFF.

The chain links TRBV19 to TRBJ2-7, with 12 bases lining up with TRBD2. This CDR3 contains 16 residues. Germline-derived CDR1 and CDR2 are LNHDA and SQIVND (reference sequence). V trimming: 3 bases; J trimming: 4 bases; junction bases outside the gene matches: 7. The CDR3: CASSILTSGSRYEQYF. Here the CDR3 DNA reads TGTGCCAGTAGTATCCTGACTAGCGGGAGTAGGTACGAGCAGTACTTC.

The rearrangement joins TRBV2 to TRBJ2-2; 7 nucleotides match TRBD2. Germline CDR1 is SNHLY and CDR2 is FYNNEI. V trimming: 5 bases; J trimming: 5 bases; junction bases outside the gene matches: 5. The CDR3 extends over 14 amino acids. The chain's CDR3 is CASSQPAGTGELFF. The DNA for the CDR3 is TGTGCCAGCAGTCAGCCAGCGGGAACCGGGGAGCTGTTTTTT. The full variable domain, its missing parts supplied by reference TRBV2 and TRBJ2-2, is EPEVTQTPSHQVTQMGQEVILRCVPISNHLYFYWYRQILGQKVEFLVSFYNNEISEKSEIFDDQFSVERPDGSNFTLKIRSTKLEDSAMYFCASSQPAGTGELFFGEGSRLTVL.

The table lists this clone with a few counts. J is TRBJ1-6 and V is TRBV5-8, with 7 bases matching TRBD1. The length of the CDR3 is 15 residues. J gave up 9 bases and V 5 bases, and 11 bases lay outside the gene matches. Germline values: CDR1 SGHTS, CDR2 YDEGEE. The CDR3 here is CASRLQGNLGSPLHF. The CDR3 DNA reads as TGTGCCAGCAGGTTACAGGGGAATTTAGGTTCACCCCTCCACTTT.

The CDR3 nucleotides read TGTGCCAGCAGTGTCCAAAGGGGGGTCCTAGCGGGGGACGAGCAGTACTTC. Encoded protein: CASSVQRGVLAGDEQYF. The chain has TRBV6-1 and TRBJ2-7, with 10 bases identical to TRBD2. This CDR3 spans 17 amino acids. From germline, CDR1 is MNHNS and CDR2 SASEGT. Trimming cost V 4 bases and J 5 bases; bases outside gene matches: 14.

The chain recombines TRBV7-3 with TRBJ2-1; 9 positions match TRBD2. The CDR3 sequence is 17 residues long. V was clipped by 1 base and J by 3 bases; unmatched bases: 7. Germline-derived CDR1 and CDR2 are SGHTA and FQGTGA. CDR3 sequence (DNA): TGTGCCAGCAGCTTAAGGGCGGCGGGAGGGGGCTACAATGAGCAGTTCTTC. Encoded protein: CASSLRAAGGGYNEQFF.

The chain recombines TRBV12-3 or TRBV12-4 with TRBJ1-2, with TRBD1 identical over 7 bases. The CDR3 is made up of 13 amino acids. J lost 4 bases, V lost 8 bases, and 7 bases had no gene match. DNA for the CDR3: TGTGCCAGCGGCTACAGGGGATCCTATGGCTACACCTTC. Its translation: CASGYRGSYGYTF.

This clone was observed once. The genes are TRBV7-9 and TRBJ2-7; 14 nucleotides line up with TRBD2. V was pared by 5 bases and J by 6 bases, with 9 bases of the junction left unmatched. The length of the CDR3 is 16 residues. The germline V gene has CDR1 SEHNR and CDR2 FQNEAQ (reference sequence). CDR3 sequence: CASSMGTSGSLGEQYF. CDR3 nucleotide sequence: TGTGCCAGCAGCATGGGGACTAGCGGGAGCTTGGGCGAGCAGTACTTC.

This clone appeared a few times. The J gene is TRBJ2-3, the V gene TRBV29-1; perhaps TRBD1 as D (6 bases). Trimming shortened V by 4 bases and J by 4 bases, and 15 bases separated the two germline ends. The CDR3 extends over 14 amino acids. Germline CDR1 reads SQVTM; CDR2 reads ANQGSEA. The CDR3 loop reads CSVAQGNVADTQYF. DNA for the CDR3: TGCAGCGTTGCTCAGGGGAATGTCGCAGATACGCAGTATTTT.